This T cell receptor (beta chain) came from a study of Ad26.COV2.S vaccination and SARS-CoV-2 variants (dated by TCRdb to the early 2020s). With respect to the entire study: Vaccine-arm donors were drawn from COV1001, a multicentre, randomized, double-blind, placebo-controlled phase I-IIa trial of Ad26.COV2.S in healthy adults. Ad26.COV2.S was given intramuscularly at 5x10^10 or 1x10^11 viral particles, as a single shot or as two shots 56 days apart. TCRbeta repertoire sequencing was used to assess the specificity and breadth of SARS-CoV-2-reactive T cell receptors after Ad26.COV2.S vaccination. A total of about 30 samples were included in the TCR-sequenced set, comprising around 19 Ad26.COV2.S vaccine recipients, 5 placebo recipients and 8 SARS-CoV-2 convalescent individuals. Trial participants were randomized into five groups of five: low-dose or high-dose Ad26.COV2.S given once or twice, or placebo on both occasions. Blinding of investigators to trial group allocation was maintained during experiments and outcome assessment.

What the treatment or condition label conveys for this sample: over 15 received Ad26.COV2.S at low or high dose, single or two shots; 5 received placebo; per-sample allocation not given. Repertoires of vaccine and placebo recipients were sequenced from samples collected on day 63 after the first injection. Between 29 July and 7 August 2020, Cohort 1b enrolled about two dozen adults aged 18-55 years at one site in Boston, USA. As a vaccine, Ad26.COV2.S was a replication-incompetent adenovirus type 26 vector that expressed a prefusion-stabilized SARS-CoV-2 spike protein derived from the original Wuhan strain. A note on this clone: Its antigen specificity is not known. It has no much larger one-base neighbor in the sample; base qualities were not kept.

The immunoSEQ Assay was the method used to sequence TCRbeta CDR3 regions. After extraction, genomic DNA underwent amplification by bias-controlled multiplex PCR, followed by high-throughput sequencing. Per the source publication's procedure: To quantify the absolute abundance of every unique TCRbeta CDR3 region, sequences were collapsed and filtered. T cell fraction was estimated by normalizing TCRbeta template counts to usable DNA, with usable DNA measured through amplification of reference genes found in all nucleated cells. Repertoire TCRs were annotated as SARS-CoV-2-specific by exact matching of V gene, CDR3 amino acid sequence and J gene to a known reactive TCR set. MIRA supplied the reference SARS-CoV-2 TCR set, which was filtered for enrichment in COVID-19-positive ImmuneCODE repertoires so that public or cross-reactive TCRs were removed. Based on the MIRA antigens, annotated TCRs were further analysed at the level of specific ORF or position within ORF. Breadth was defined as annotated unique rearrangements over total unique productive rearrangements; depth was the summed frequency of those rearrangements. Two-sided Wilcoxon rank-sum tests were used to compare TCR breadth between groups. TCRdb took over this immuneACCESS table, retaining in-frame rearrangements with V and J assigned. Such tables are incomplete; in checked studies, under half of the missing clones stem from an unresolved V gene, and the remainder is unexplained. V, J and clone size derive from that table, while D and trimming were established from the DNA sequence. The sample profile shows a few hundred thousand clones; around 90% of them were found once. The ten largest clonotypes hold around 3.5% of the sample.

The paper's findings and limits, for the study overall: Ad26.COV2.S recipients had higher spike-specific TCR breadth than placebo recipients (P = 0.0014). The authors noted that the TCR breadth and depth analyses may have underestimated total T cell responses. Comparable non-spike TCR breadth was observed between vaccine and placebo recipients, consistent with only spike being contained in the vaccine. After vaccination, spike-specific CD8+ and CD4+ T cell responses were reported to show substantial breadth. The study lacked the statistical power to compare responses across vaccine doses or regimens.

CDR3 length: 14 amino acids, cysteine to phenylalanine. The sequence is cut down to CDR3 DNA, 42 bases in frame from base 1. V is pared back by 1 base and J by 2 bases, with 8 bases lying between the germline termini. In the germline V gene, CDR1 corresponds to SNHLY and CDR2 to FYNNEI. The chain is encoded by TRBV2 joined to TRBJ2-5; the D region possibly corresponds to TRBD1 (5 bases align). The source was peripheral blood, collected in a trial of Ad26.COV2.S vaccine versus placebo. The receptor was isolated from a person between 18 and 60 years old who received the Ad26.COV2.S COVID-19 vaccine or a placebo. The CDR3 has the sequence CASSEVTVQETQYF. The nucleotides are TGTGCCAGCAGTGAAGTGACAGTTCAAGAGACCCAGTACTTC.